The sequence of this T cell receptor (beta chain) was determined in a study of T-cell reconstitution after alpha-beta-depleted transplantation in children. Using unique molecular identifiers, the investigators prepared the TCRbeta library. TCRdb redid the calling of the PCR reads with MiXCR, one entry per CDR3 protein. The top ten clones hold about a tenth of a sample with more than 250,000 distinct CDR3 sequences, over 8% of them seen once. V was cut by 4 bases and J by 3 bases, with 13 bases left in between. The CDR3 sequence is 15 residues long. Looked up from germline, CDR1 is MGHRA and CDR2 is YSYEKL.

The origin of this receptor is a human donor who donated a stem cell graft to a child with SCID. Sequences were derived from PBMCs from the stem cell graft donor, sampled from the stem cell graft. The V call is TRBV4-1, the J call TRBJ2-1; no clear D gene. The CDR3 nucleotides read TGCGCCAGCAGCCGTCGAAACCCCGACTACAATGAGCAGTTCTTC. This translates into CASSRRNPDYNEQFF.